This T cell receptor (beta chain) stems from a study of response to subunit inactivated influenza vaccine. Germline CDR1 reads LGHDT; CDR2 reads YNNKEL (reference sequence). The CDR3 runs 13 residues. Trimming took off 0 bases at V and 9 bases at J, with 12 bases between the two ends. This clonotype showed up just a few times. TCRdb ran MiXCR on the RT-PCR reads and lists one entry per CDR3 protein. The profile shows 500,000 to 550,000 distinct CDR3 sequences, about 7.6% of them singletons. Sequencing was performed on PBMCs from blood, taken about 24 months after vaccination. The rearrangement links TRBV3-1 to TRBJ2-7; TRBD2 might be the D (5 bases). This sequence originates from a man aged 50 to 75 who received an inactivated influenza vaccine. The CDR3 spells CASSQDGGYRQYF. In DNA form, the CDR3 reads TGTGCCAGCAGCCAAGATGGCGGGTACAGGCAGTACTTC.